What follows are 17 T cell receptor beta chains derived from one specimen sequenced in a study of T-cell reconstitution after alpha-beta-depleted transplantation in children. This sample's TCRbeta library carried unique molecular identifier barcodes. Using its own MiXCR run on the PCR reads, TCRdb lists one record per CDR3 protein. The top ten clones hold 11% to 15% of a sample with fewer than 550,000 distinct CDR3 sequences, over 9.5% of them seen once. Sequencing used PBMCs, mostly from graft donor cells, obtained 180 days after TCRalphabeta/CD19-depleted stem cell transplant. The receptors originated from a female patient younger than 10 who had a stem cell transplant for aplastic anemia, so the T cells may come from the graft donor.

This clonotype has more than one count but fewer than ten. The J gene is TRBJ1-6, the V gene TRBV6-5; no clear D. The CDR3 spans 16 residues. V lost 4 bases, J lost 8 bases, and 18 bases lay in between. From germline, CDR1 is MNHEY and CDR2 SVGAGI. The CDR3 spells CASSSLLQRLDSPLHF. In nucleotides, the CDR3 is TGTGCCAGCAGTTCCCTTCTGCAACGACTCGATTCACCCCTCCACTTT.

The chain couples TRBV7-2 to TRBJ1-4; 7 nucleotides match TRBD1. The CDR3 spans 16 residues. The trim removed 5 bases at V and 2 bases at J, leaving 8 bases unmatched. Germline values: CDR1 SGHTA, CDR2 FQGNSA. Here the CDR3 DNA reads TGTGCCAGCAGCGGCCGACAGGGTGCCACTAATGAAAAACTGTTTTTT. This codes for CASSGRQGATNEKLFF.

The rearrangement joins TRBV6-1 to TRBJ1-3; D gene uncertain. Deletions cut 6 bases from V and 0 bases from J, with 15 bases between. CDR3 length: 16 amino acids. Per the germline V gene, CDR1 is MNHNS and CDR2 is SASEGT. This CDR3 is CASSLNDRTSGNTIYF. The CDR3 DNA sequence: TGTGCCAGCAGCCTTAACGACCGCACCTCTGGAAACACCATATATTTT.

V usage is TRBV7-2 and J usage is TRBJ2-1; the D is unclear. Per germline, CDR1 SGHTA and CDR2 FQGNSA. CDR3 length: 15 residues. Trimming took 0 bases from V and 3 from J, leaving 9 bases between them. The CDR3 sequence is CASSLALQIYNEQFF. CDR3 nucleotide sequence: TGTGCCAGCAGCTTAGCGCTACAGATCTACAATGAGCAGTTCTTC.

J is TRBJ2-1 and V is TRBV18, with 8 bases identical to TRBD2. CDR1 KGHSH and CDR2 LQKENI come from the germline V gene. This CDR3 has 14 residues. Unmatched junction bases numbered 1, after V lost 3 bases and J lost 3 bases. The CDR3 loop is CASSPSGNYNEQFF. CDR3 DNA: TGTGCCAGCTCACCTAGCGGGAACTACAATGAGCAGTTCTTC. Filled out from reference TRBV18 and TRBJ2-1, the complete variable domain reads NAGVMQNPRHLVRRRGQEARLRCSPMKGHSHVYWYRQLPEEGLKFMVYLQKENIIDESGMPKERFSAEFPKEGPSILRIQQVVRGDSAAYFCASSPSGNYNEQFFGPGTRLTVL.

This clonotype was found a few times. V usage is TRBV12-3 or TRBV12-4 and J usage is TRBJ2-3; a weak D match, TRBD2 (5 bases). The CDR3 is 12 residues long. V shed 5 bases and J shed 10 bases, with 13 bases lying between them. The CDR3 region is CASSPEGGPQYF. The CDR3 DNA sequence: TGTGCCAGCAGTCCCGAGGGCGGGCCGCAGTATTTT.

The rearrangement links TRBV11-2 to TRBJ2-3; D gene uncertain. Germline V gene lookup returns CDR1 SGHAT and CDR2 FQNNGV. The ends were cut back, 5 bases at V and 4 bases at J, with 16 bases in the middle. This CDR3 has 15 amino acids. The CDR3 loop reads CASSQRPSLSDTQYF. CDR3 DNA: TGTGCCAGCAGCCAAAGGCCTAGTTTGTCAGATACGCAGTATTTT.

In its sample, this clonotype was seen many times. In DNA, the CDR3 is TGTGCCACCAGTGAGGACAGGGTTCGATCGGACACCGGGGAGCTGTTTTTT. Encoded protein: CATSEDRVRSDTGELFF. The chain is built from TRBV24-1 and TRBJ2-2, with 8 bases identical to TRBD1. V shed 4 bases and J 3 bases; nucleotides not matched to a gene: 9. CDR1 KGHDR and CDR2 SFDVKD come from the germline V gene. The CDR3 totals 17 residues.

V and J are TRBV20-1 and TRBJ1-1; TRBD1 aligns across 7 bases. V lost 2 bases and J lost 4; bases outside the gene matches: 7. CDR3 length equals 14 residues. Looked up from germline, CDR1 is DFQATT and CDR2 is SNEGSKA (reference sequence). The CDR3 reads CSARKGQPLTEAFF. The DNA of the CDR3 is TGCAGTGCTAGAAAGGGACAGCCCCTCACTGAAGCTTTCTTT.

The sample holds many counts of this clonotype. Written as DNA, the CDR3 is TGTGCCAGCAGCCCATGGGGCGGGAGTACCAATGAGCAGTTCTTC. Encoded protein: CASSPWGGSTNEQFF. The genes are TRBV7-9 and TRBJ2-1; 7 positions agree with TRBD2. J gave up 6 bases and V 5 bases, and 10 bases lay outside the gene matches. The V gene's germline CDR1 is SEHNR and CDR2 FQNEAQ (reference sequence). The CDR3 loop spans 15 amino acids.

In its sample, this clonotype was seen many times. As DNA, the CDR3 is TGCAGTGAATGGGCCAGCCAGGGCAGAGAGACCCAGTACTTC. The encoded protein is CSEWASQGRETQYF. The V and J genes are TRBV20-1 and TRBJ2-5; the D gene is possibly TRBD1 (5 bases). Germline CDR1 DFQATT, CDR2 SNEGSKA (reference sequence). There are 14 residues in the CDR3. The V end was cut by 7 bases, the J end by 4 bases, with 19 bases between.

This clonotype showed up just a few times. The rearrangement uses TRBV10-3 and TRBJ2-2; D unresolved. Germline CDR1 is ENHRY and CDR2 is SYGVKD. This CDR3 has 14 amino acids. V dropped 6 bases and J dropped 1 base, with 9 bases sitting between them. CDR3 residues: CAIRDGLNTGELFF. The CDR3, as DNA: TGTGCCATCAGAGACGGCCTGAACACCGGGGAGCTGTTTTTT.

This clonotype was found a few times. This rearrangement joins TRBV6-2 or TRBV6-3 to TRBJ1-1; no clear D gene. The length of the CDR3 is 16 residues. Germline CDR1 MNHEY, CDR2 SVGEGT. Deletions cut 2 bases from V and 0 bases from J, with 13 bases between. The CDR3 sequence is CASSYPALGLNTEAFF. The CDR3 DNA reads TGTGCCAGCAGTTACCCCGCGTTAGGGTTGAACACTGAAGCTTTCTTT.

Ten or more counts support this clonotype. The genes are TRBV7-9 and TRBJ1-6, with TRBD1 matching 8 bases. The CDR3 covers 15 residues. Germline V gene lookup returns CDR1 SEHNR and CDR2 FQNEAQ (reference sequence). Germline trimming cut 4 bases from V and 3 bases from J; bases unmatched to any gene: 2. CDR3 residues: CASSYTGGYNSPLHF. CDR3 DNA sequence: TGTGCCAGCAGCTACACAGGGGGCTATAATTCACCCCTCCACTTT.

This clonotype was seen a handful of times. The V call is TRBV12-3 or TRBV12-4, the J call TRBJ2-7, with 10 positions matching TRBD2. Trimming at V came to 4 bases and at J to 3 bases, leaving 18 bases not matched to a gene. The CDR3 spans 19 residues. CDR3 bases: TGTGCCAGCAGTTCAGCAGATTCTTTTGGACTAGCGGTTGTCTACGAGCAGTACTTC. Amino acids: CASSSADSFGLAVVYEQYF.

This clonotype has just a few counts. The chain couples TRBV6-5 to TRBJ1-2; possibly TRBD1 for D (6 bases). Per germline, CDR1 MNHEY and CDR2 SVGAGI. This CDR3 has 15 residues. Trimming took 6 bases from V and 1 from J, leaving 15 bases between them. CDR3 sequence (DNA): TGTGCCAGCAGCTACGGAGGACAGCTTAACTATGGCTACACCTTC. Its protein product is CASSYGGQLNYGYTF.

This clonotype was detected a few times. The chain uses TRBV5-6 and TRBJ1-2; TRBD1 matches 10 bases. Per the germline V gene, CDR1 is SGHDT and CDR2 is YYEEEE. J gave up 6 bases and V 2 bases, and 13 bases lay outside the gene matches. The CDR3 extends over 17 amino acids. The CDR3 DNA is TGTGCCAGCAGCTTAGTTTTTCGGGACAGGGGTTTTAATGGCTACACCTTC. Its translation is CASSLVFRDRGFNGYTF.